Here is one T cell receptor (beta chain) with its context. The data were obtained in a study of shared clonotypes between healthy human individuals. The method was immunoSEQ multiplex PCR; TCRdb's version includes in-frame clones alone and lacks a portion of them. The table lists about 490,000 clones, 60% to 85% of them singletons, with 10% to 15% in the top ten. J was trimmed by 6 bases and V by 5 bases; bases with no gene match: 12. This CDR3 is built from 15 residues. CDR1 and CDR2 (germline): SGHTA, FQGTGA. This rearrangement joins TRBV7-3 to TRBJ1-1, with 7 bases identical to TRBD1. The source material was PBMCs. The TCR sequence derives from a woman aged 40-49 years in good health. Some clones in this sample may be carry-over from other donors' samples. DNA for the CDR3: TGTGCCAGCAGCCCTCATGGAGGGGGCGGCTCTGAAGCTTTCTTT. Translating it yields CASSPHGGGGSEAFF.